The rows below give T cell receptor beta chains drawn from one sample of a study of blood T cell repertoires in COVID-19. Assay: immunoSEQ multiplex PCR; the TCRdb copy retains only in-frame clones and omits some. Altogether around 80,000 clones are present, around 81% being singletons, with the ten largest covering roughly 10%. Material for sequencing was peripheral blood. The origin of the receptors is a human donor in a cohort sampled during active COVID-19. Each CDR3 is given with its conserved first and last residue.

v_gene	j_gene	CDR3aa
TRBV28	TRBJ1-2	CASNGQGATQRVGGYTF
TRBV29-1	TRBJ1-2	CSVVGQAGLGYTF
TRBV7-9	TRBJ1-1	CASSRDYTEAFF
TRBV3-1/TRBV3-2	TRBJ2-3	CASSPRGRAHTDTQYF
TRBV2	TRBJ1-4	CASSDDGRVGKKLFF
TRBV5-6	TRBJ2-2	CASSRRTGRTGELFF
TRBV7-9	TRBJ2-2	CASSPQRVNTGELFF
TRBV6-5	TRBJ1-6	CASRPDRGSSPLHF
TRBV14	TRBJ2-1	CASSSDGSSYNEQFF
TRBV29-1	TRBJ2-7	CSDGTSGRALKTYEQYF
TRBV10-3	TRBJ2-1	CAIRKQDGEQFF